Shown below are 14 T cell receptor beta chains from a single sample sequenced in a study of cytomegalovirus exposure and HLA in healthy donors. The PCR was carried out with 60 Vbeta primers and 13 Jbeta primers. Assay: immunoSEQ multiplex PCR; the TCRdb copy retains only in-frame clones and omits some. The table lists roughly 100,000 clones, 12% of them singletons, with more than 15% in the top ten. Input material: PBMCs. These receptors were collected from a man in his forties or fifties in good health and CMV-seropositive.

This chain uses TRBV5-6 with TRBJ1-4; D unresolved. Trimming took 7 bases from V and 5 from J, leaving 18 bases between them. Germline V lookup: CDR1 SGHDT, CDR2 YYEEEE. The CDR3 has 15 residues. The CDR3 DNA sequence: TGTGCCAGCGCATTGCTATCTGCCCAAAATGAAAAACTGTTTTTT. Translated: CASALLSAQNEKLFF.

The chain has TRBV27 and TRBJ2-1; the D gene is possibly TRBD1 (5 bases). Germline V gene data show CDR1 as MNHEY and CDR2 as SMNVEV (reference sequence). This CDR3 has 14 residues. Trimming pared 2 bases from V and 1 base from J, leaving 6 bases between. The CDR3 coding sequence is TGTGCCAGCAGTTTACAGGGTTCCTACAATGAGCAGTTCTTC. Amino acids: CASSLQGSYNEQFF.

The chain employs TRBV5-1 and TRBJ2-1; D unresolved. V lost 0 bases, J lost 7 bases, and 11 bases lay in between. Germline assignment: CDR1 SGHRS and CDR2 YFSETQ. The CDR3 runs to 14 residues. The CDR3 is CASSLGALENEQFF. CDR3 DNA: TGCGCCAGCAGCTTGGGGGCCCTCGAGAATGAGCAGTTCTTC. The variable domain in full, completed from reference TRBV5-1 and TRBJ2-1, reads KAGVTQTPRYLIKTRGQQVTLSCSPISGHRSVSWYQQTPGQGLQFLFEYFSETQRNKGNFPGRFSGRQFSNSRSEMNVSTLELGDSALYLCASSLGALENEQFFGPGTRLTVL.

Only a few counts were recorded for this clone. This chain connects TRBV6-5 to TRBJ1-2, with 7 bases that match TRBD1. V trimming: 4 bases; J trimming: 3 bases; junction bases outside the gene matches: 2. Germline assignment: CDR1 MNHEY and CDR2 SVGAGI. This CDR3 contains 13 residues. CDR3 in DNA: TGTGCCAGCAGTTCGACAGGGTACTATGGCTACACCTTC. It is translated as CASSSTGYYGYTF.

The rearrangement links TRBV5-4 to TRBJ2-5; D is unresolved. V was pared by 4 bases and J by 7 bases, with 14 bases between. The CDR3 sequence is 13 residues long. The germline V gene has CDR1 SGHNT and CDR2 YYREEE (reference sequence). The CDR3 bases are TGTGCCAGCAGCACCCGAAGTGAGGTGACCCAGTACTTC. Amino acid sequence: CASSTRSEVTQYF.

The chain combines TRBV5-8 with TRBJ2-5; 7 bases match TRBD2. The trim removed 5 bases at V and 5 bases at J, leaving 6 bases unmatched. The CDR3 has 13 amino acids. Per germline, CDR1 SGHTS and CDR2 YDEGEE. The CDR3 reads CASSPPGGETQYF. The CDR3 DNA sequence: TGTGCCAGCAGTCCCCCCGGGGGGGAGACCCAGTACTTC. Variable domain in full (rest from reference TRBV5-8 and TRBJ2-5): EAGVTQSPTHLIKTRGQQATLRCSPISGHTSVYWYQQALGLGLQFLLWYDEGEERNRGNFPPRFSGRQFPNYSSELNVNALELEDSALYLCASSPPGGETQYFGPGTRLLVL.

In DNA, the CDR3 is TGCGCCAGCAGCTTCCCAAAGCGGGAGGTCAGTAATGAGCAGTTCTTC. The encoded protein is CASSFPKREVSNEQFF. The gene calls are TRBV5-1 and TRBJ2-1; 9 bases map to TRBD2. CDR1 SGHRS and CDR2 YFSETQ come from the germline V gene. V lost 2 bases and J lost 7; bases outside the gene matches: 10. This CDR3 contains 16 residues.

This clone was observed a few times. This chain links TRBV19 with TRBJ2-5, with 9 bases lining up with TRBD1. Germline CDR1 reads LNHDA; CDR2 reads SQIVND (reference sequence). The ends lost 1 base at V and 7 bases at J; junction bases unmatched: 7. The CDR3 spans 15 residues. CDR3 in amino acids: CASSIVPGQGTTQYF. The CDR3 DNA reads TGTGCCAGTAGTATAGTGCCGGGACAGGGAACGACCCAGTACTTC.

CDR3 DNA: TGTGCCAGCAGCCCGCCCGGCGTTAGCGGTTACAATGAGCAGTTCTTC. Translation: CASSPPGVSGYNEQFF. The chain recombines TRBV11-1 with TRBJ2-1; maybe TRBD2 (6 bases). V was clipped by 5 bases and J by 4 bases, with 18 bases between them. The CDR3 runs 16 residues. The V gene's germline CDR1 is SGHAT and CDR2 FQDESV (reference sequence).

This clone was counted only a few times. V usage is TRBV4-1 and J usage is TRBJ2-3; a weak D match, TRBD2 (7 bases). This CDR3 is built from 16 residues. Trimming removed 1 base at V and 4 bases at J, with 15 bases between. Germline V gene lookup returns CDR1 MGHRA and CDR2 YSYEKL. The CDR3 sequence: CASSQVVGEGADTQYF. DNA of the CDR3: TGCGCCAGCAGCCAAGTGGTTGGGGAGGGGGCAGATACGCAGTATTTT.

The V call is TRBV2, the J call TRBJ2-2; 7 bases agree with TRBD1. Looked up from germline, CDR1 is SNHLY and CDR2 is FYNNEI. Trimming at V came to 7 bases and at J to 0 bases, leaving 14 bases not matched to a gene. The CDR3 runs 18 residues. For the CDR3, the DNA is TGTGCCAGCAACCTGGGACAGCAAACCTCCTCGAACACCGGGGAGCTGTTTTTT. Protein sequence: CASNLGQQTSSNTGELFF.

This chain links TRBV7-4 with TRBJ1-5; 7 bases map to TRBD1. Germline loops: CDR1 SGHVT, CDR2 SQSDAQ. The V gene end was trimmed by 4 bases and the J gene end by 4 bases; junction bases not matched to a gene: 7. The CDR3 is 15 residues long. This CDR3 reads CASSSTGFGNQPQHF. In DNA form, the CDR3 reads TGTGCCAGCAGCTCGACAGGGTTCGGGAATCAGCCCCAGCATTTT.

V usage is TRBV7-2 and J usage is TRBJ2-5; 9 bases match TRBD2. CDR3 length equals 15 residues. With 2 bases clipped from V and 5 bases from J, the junction kept 6 bases outside the gene matches. CDR1 is SGHTA and CDR2 is FQGNSA in the germline V gene. The CDR3: CASSLRAGGGETQYF. DNA of the CDR3: TGTGCCAGCAGCTTACGAGCGGGAGGAGGCGAGACCCAGTACTTC.

This clone occurred a few times. V is TRBV11-2 and J is TRBJ2-1, with D tentatively TRBD2 (6 bases). Per the germline V gene, CDR1 is SGHAT and CDR2 is FQNNGV. The CDR3 has 17 residues. Trimming stripped 2 bases from V and 8 bases from J, with 22 bases between. The CDR3 nucleotides are TGTGCCAGCAGCTTAAAGCGTAGCGGTACTCACTTGGATGAGCAGTTCTTC. Amino acid sequence: CASSLKRSGTHLDEQFF.